The TCR beta chain described here comes from a study of regulatory T cells in long-lasting Graves disease. This clonotype was detected many times. The V gene lost 2 bases and the J gene lost 5 bases, with 16 bases spanning the gap. The V gene's germline CDR1 is SEHNR and CDR2 FQNEAQ (reference sequence). CDR3 length: 15 residues. To make TCR beta libraries, researchers used iRepertoire HTBI primers and Arm-PCR of CDR3 regions. TCRdb fed the multiplex PCR reads into MiXCR, producing one record per CDR3 protein. The data show more than 300,000 distinct CDR3 sequences, about a sixth seen once. Regarding time point: newly diagnosed GD, antithyroid drugs for less than 3 months. RNA extracted from PBMCs served as the sequencing template. The data were also submitted as part of a second study, on T cells in Graves' hyperthyroidism and ophthalmopathy.

V and J are TRBV7-9 and TRBJ2-7; possible D gene TRBD2, 6 bases. This receptor was taken from a woman aged 18-30 years with Graves disease. The specimen was peripheral blood mononuclear cells (PBMCs), collected at new diagnosis, from a patient treated with antithyroid drugs. CDR3 nucleotide sequence: TGTGCCAGCAGCTTAAGAGGGGAGGCCCATCACGAGCAGTACTTC. It codes for CASSLRGEAHHEQYF.